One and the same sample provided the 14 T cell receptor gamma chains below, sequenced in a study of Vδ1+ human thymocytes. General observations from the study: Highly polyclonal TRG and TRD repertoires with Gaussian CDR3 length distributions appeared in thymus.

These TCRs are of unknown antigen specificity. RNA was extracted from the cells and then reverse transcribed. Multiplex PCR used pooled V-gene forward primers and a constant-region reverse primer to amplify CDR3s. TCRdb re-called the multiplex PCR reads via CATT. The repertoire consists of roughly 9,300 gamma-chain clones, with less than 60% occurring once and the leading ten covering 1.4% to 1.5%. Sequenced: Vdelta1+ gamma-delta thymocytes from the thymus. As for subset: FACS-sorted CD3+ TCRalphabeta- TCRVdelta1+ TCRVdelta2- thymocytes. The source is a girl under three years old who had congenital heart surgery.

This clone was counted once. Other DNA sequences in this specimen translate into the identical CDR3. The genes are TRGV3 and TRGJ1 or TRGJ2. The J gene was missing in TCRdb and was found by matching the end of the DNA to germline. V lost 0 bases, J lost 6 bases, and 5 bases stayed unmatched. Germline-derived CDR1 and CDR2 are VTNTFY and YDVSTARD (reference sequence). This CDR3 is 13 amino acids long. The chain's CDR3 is CATWDRRPYKKLF. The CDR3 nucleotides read TGTGCCACCTGGGACAGGCGTCCTTATAAGAAACTCTTT.

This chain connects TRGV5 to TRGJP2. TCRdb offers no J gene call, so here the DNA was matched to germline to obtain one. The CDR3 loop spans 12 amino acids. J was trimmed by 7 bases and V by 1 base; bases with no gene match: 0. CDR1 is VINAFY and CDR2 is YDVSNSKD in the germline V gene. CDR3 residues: CATWDSDWIKTF. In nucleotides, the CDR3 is TGTGCCACCTGGGACAGTGATTGGATCAAGACGTTT.

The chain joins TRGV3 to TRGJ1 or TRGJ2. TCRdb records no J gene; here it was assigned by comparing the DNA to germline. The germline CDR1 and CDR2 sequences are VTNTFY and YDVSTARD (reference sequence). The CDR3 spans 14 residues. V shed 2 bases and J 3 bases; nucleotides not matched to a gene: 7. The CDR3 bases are TGTGCCACCTGGGACAAAGGTCGTTATTATAAGAAACTCTTT. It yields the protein CATWDKGRYYKKLF.

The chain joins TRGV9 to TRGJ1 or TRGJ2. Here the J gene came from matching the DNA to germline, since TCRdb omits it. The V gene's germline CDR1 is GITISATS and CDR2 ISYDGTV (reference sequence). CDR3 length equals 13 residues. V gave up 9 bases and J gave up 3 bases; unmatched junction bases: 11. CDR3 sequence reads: CALRPPFYYKKLF. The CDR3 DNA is TGTGCCTTGCGACCCCCCTTTTATTATAAGAAACTCTTT.

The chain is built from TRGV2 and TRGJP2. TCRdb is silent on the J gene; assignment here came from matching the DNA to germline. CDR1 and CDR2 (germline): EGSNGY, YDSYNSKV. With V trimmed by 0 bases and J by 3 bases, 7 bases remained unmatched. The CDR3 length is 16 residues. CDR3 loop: CATWDGPLGSDWIKTF. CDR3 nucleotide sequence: TGTGCCACCTGGGACGGGCCTCTTGGTAGTGATTGGATCAAGACGTTT.

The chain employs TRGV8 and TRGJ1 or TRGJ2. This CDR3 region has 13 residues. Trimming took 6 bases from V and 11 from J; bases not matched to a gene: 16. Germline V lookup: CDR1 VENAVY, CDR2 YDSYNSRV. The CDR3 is CATWLKPKFEKLF. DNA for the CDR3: TGTGCCACCTGGTTAAAGCCCAAATTTGAGAAACTCTTT.

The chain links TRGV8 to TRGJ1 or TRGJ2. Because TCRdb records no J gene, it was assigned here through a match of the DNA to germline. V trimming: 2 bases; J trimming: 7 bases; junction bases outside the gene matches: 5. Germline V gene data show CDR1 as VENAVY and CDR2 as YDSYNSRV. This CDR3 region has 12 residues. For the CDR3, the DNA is TGTGCCACCTGGGATAAAGACTATAAGAAACTCTTT. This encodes CATWDKDYKKLF.

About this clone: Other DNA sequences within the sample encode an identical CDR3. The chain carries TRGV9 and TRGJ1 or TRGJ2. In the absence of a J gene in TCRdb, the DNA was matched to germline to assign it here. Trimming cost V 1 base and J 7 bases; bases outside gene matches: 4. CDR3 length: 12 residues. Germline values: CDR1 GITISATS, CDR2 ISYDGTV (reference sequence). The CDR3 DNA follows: TGTGCCTTGTGGGAGGTTGGGTATAAGAAACTCTTT. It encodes CALWEVGYKKLF.

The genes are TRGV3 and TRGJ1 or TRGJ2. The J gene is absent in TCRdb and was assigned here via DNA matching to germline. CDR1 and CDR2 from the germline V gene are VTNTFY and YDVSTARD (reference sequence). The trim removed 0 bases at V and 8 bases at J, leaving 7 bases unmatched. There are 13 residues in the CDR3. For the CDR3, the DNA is TGTGCCACCTGGGACAGGCAGGGGAATAAGAAACTCTTT. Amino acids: CATWDRQGNKKLF.

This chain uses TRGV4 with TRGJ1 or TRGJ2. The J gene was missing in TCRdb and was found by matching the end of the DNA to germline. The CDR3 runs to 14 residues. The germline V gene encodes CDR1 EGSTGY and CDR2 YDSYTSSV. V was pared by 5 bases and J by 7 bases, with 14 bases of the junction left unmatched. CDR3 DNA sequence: TGTGCCACCTGGGTTCCCGTTGGAGGGTATAAGAAACTCTTT. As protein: CATWVPVGGYKKLF.

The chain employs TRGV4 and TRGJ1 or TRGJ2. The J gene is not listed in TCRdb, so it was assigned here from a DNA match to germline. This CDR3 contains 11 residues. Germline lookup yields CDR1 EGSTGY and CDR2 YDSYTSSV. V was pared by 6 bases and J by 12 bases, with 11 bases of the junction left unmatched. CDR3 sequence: CATWTAWGKLF. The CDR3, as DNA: TGTGCCACCTGGACCGCCTGGGGGAAACTCTTT.

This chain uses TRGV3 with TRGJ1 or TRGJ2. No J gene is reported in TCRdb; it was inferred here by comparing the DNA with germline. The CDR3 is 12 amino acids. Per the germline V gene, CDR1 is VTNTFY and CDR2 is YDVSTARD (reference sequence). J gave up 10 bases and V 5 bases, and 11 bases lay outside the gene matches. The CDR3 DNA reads TGTGCCACCTGGGTCCTCCTGGGAAAGAAACTCTTT. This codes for CATWVLLGKKLF.

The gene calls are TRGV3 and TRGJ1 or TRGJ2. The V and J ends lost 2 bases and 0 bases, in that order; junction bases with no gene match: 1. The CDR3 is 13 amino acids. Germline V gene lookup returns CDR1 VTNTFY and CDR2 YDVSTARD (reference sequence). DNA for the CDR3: TGTGCCACCTGGGACAAGAATTATTATAAGAAACTCTTT. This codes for CATWDKNYYKKLF.

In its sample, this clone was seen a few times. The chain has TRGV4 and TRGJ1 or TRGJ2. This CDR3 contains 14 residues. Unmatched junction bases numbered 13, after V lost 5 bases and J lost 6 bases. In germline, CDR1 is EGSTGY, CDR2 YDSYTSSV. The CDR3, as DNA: TGTGCCACCTGGGCCCGTCCTTTTTGTTATAAGAAACTCTTT. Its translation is CATWARPFCYKKLF.